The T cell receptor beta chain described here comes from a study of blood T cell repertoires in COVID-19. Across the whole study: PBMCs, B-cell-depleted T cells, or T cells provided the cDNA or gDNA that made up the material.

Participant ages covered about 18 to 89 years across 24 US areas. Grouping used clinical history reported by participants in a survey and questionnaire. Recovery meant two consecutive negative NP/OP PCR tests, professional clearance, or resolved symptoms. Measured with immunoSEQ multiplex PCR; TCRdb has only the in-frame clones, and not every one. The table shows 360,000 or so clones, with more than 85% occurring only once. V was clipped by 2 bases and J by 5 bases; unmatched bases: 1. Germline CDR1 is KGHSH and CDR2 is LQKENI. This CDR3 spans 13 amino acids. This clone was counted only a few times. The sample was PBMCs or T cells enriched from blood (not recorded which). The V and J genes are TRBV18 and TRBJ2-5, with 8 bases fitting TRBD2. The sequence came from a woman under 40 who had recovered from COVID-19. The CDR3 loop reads CASSPSSGETQYF. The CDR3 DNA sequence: TGTGCCAGCTCACCATCTAGCGGGGAGACCCAGTACTTC.